The 27 T cell receptor beta chains given below trace back to one sample, sequenced in a study of early T cells in non-severe SARS-CoV-2 infection. Each CDR3 protein is one row after TCRdb ran MiXCR on the 5' RACE reads. Among 83,000 or so distinct CDR3 sequences listed, roughly 10% were seen once. The sample consisted of whole blood, taken at baseline. Receptor source: an adult who was a healthcare worker with PCR-confirmed SARS-CoV-2 infection or an uninfected control (not recorded which).

The genes are TRBV12-3 or TRBV12-4 and TRBJ2-6; weak D call: TRBD2 (6 bases). There are 15 residues in the CDR3. Deletions cut 7 bases from V and 2 bases from J, with 12 bases between. CDR3 sequence: CASTPGGTGANVLTF. The CDR3 coding sequence is TGTGCCAGCACCCCCGGGGGTACTGGGGCCAACGTCCTGACTTTC.

This clonotype was detected only a few times. V gene TRBV25-1 combines with J gene TRBJ1-1, with unresolved D. The CDR3 covers 14 residues. Trimming took 1 base from V and 1 from J, leaving 7 bases between them. CDR1 and CDR2 from the germline V gene are MGHDK and SYGVNS. DNA for the CDR3: TGTGCCAGCAGTGAATCTGGGCCGAACACTGAAGCTTTCTTT. It encodes CASSESGPNTEAFF. Variable domain in full (rest from reference TRBV25-1 and TRBJ1-1): EADIYQTPRYLVIGTGKKITLECSQTMGHDKMYWYQQDPGMELHLIHYSYGVNSTEKGDLSSESTVSRIRTEHFPLTLESARPSHTSQYLCASSESGPNTEAFFGQGTRLTVV.

This clonotype was counted a few times. The J gene is TRBJ1-6, the V gene TRBV2; no firm D call. The CDR3 loop spans 13 amino acids. V was shortened by 3 bases and J by 10 bases, with 10 bases between the two germline ends. The germline V gene has CDR1 SNHLY and CDR2 FYNNEI. CDR3 in DNA: TGTGCCAGCAGTGATTGGGGAGACTCACCCCTCCACTTT. The encoded protein is CASSDWGDSPLHF.

This clonotype occurred a few times. The V gene is TRBV20-1, the J gene TRBJ2-7, with D unresolved. Germline assignment: CDR1 DFQATT and CDR2 SNEGSKA (reference sequence). With 8 bases removed from V and 0 bases from J, the gap between germline ends came to 14 bases. The length of the CDR3 is 13 residues. The CDR3 spells CSSSSELSYEQYF. As DNA, the CDR3 is TGCAGTTCCTCCTCGGAGCTCTCCTACGAGCAGTACTTC.

The CDR3 DNA sequence: TGTGCCAGCAGCTTTGATAGCCACGAGCAGTTCTTC. Translated: CASSFDSHEQFF. This chain links TRBV7-9 with TRBJ2-1; D remains ambiguous. The CDR3 is made up of 12 amino acids. Germline CDR1 and CDR2: SEHNR and FQNEAQ (reference sequence). V lost 3 bases to trimming and J lost 10 bases, with 10 bases between them.

The rearrangement uses TRBV6-1 and TRBJ2-7; D may be TRBD2 (6 bases). Germline CDR1 MNHNS, CDR2 SASEGT. The CDR3 runs to 12 residues. The germline V and J ends were trimmed by 5 bases and 9 bases, with 14 bases remaining between them. CDR3: CASSTGGSRQYF. The CDR3 DNA reads as TGTGCCAGCAGTACTGGAGGGTCGAGGCAGTACTTC.

This clonotype was seen ten or more times. The V and J genes are TRBV28 and TRBJ2-2; D may be TRBD2 (5 bases). The CDR3 is 15 amino acids. V lost 3 bases and J 7 bases, leaving 15 bases between the germline ends. The germline V gene encodes CDR1 MDHEN and CDR2 SYDVKM. This CDR3 reads CASSFTGGLVGELFF. CDR3 coding DNA: TGTGCCAGCAGTTTCACCGGCGGGCTTGTCGGGGAGCTGTTTTTT.

This clonotype occurred a few times. The V and J genes are TRBV18 and TRBJ2-1; D call uncertain. Germline V gene data show CDR1 as KGHSH and CDR2 as LQKENI. V was cut by 4 bases and J by 5 bases, with 18 bases left in between. The CDR3 length is 16 residues. Here the CDR3 reads CASSLFSGSLDNEQFF. In nucleotides, the CDR3 is TGTGCCAGCTCACTCTTTAGTGGGTCGTTGGACAATGAGCAGTTCTTC.

This clonotype was counted a few times. The CDR3 DNA follows: TGTGCCAGCAGCTTAGCCGGGACTAGCTCTAATGAGCAGTTCTTC. Protein product: CASSLAGTSSNEQFF. The V gene is TRBV7-8, the J gene TRBJ2-1; TRBD2 aligns across 9 bases. The CDR3 spans 15 residues. V lost 0 bases and J lost 7; bases outside the gene matches: 4. Germline-derived CDR1 and CDR2 are SGHVS and FQNEAQ.

This clonotype showed up many times. The chain employs TRBV29-1 and TRBJ2-1; the D gene could be TRBD1 or TRBD2 (5 bases each). The CDR3 runs 12 residues. Germline lookup yields CDR1 SQVTM and CDR2 ANQGSEA. The CDR3 loop is CGAGPAGNEQFF. The DNA of the CDR3 is TGCGGGGCGGGCCCCGCCGGGAATGAGCAGTTCTTC.

This clonotype was observed a handful of times. This chain links TRBV27 with TRBJ1-2; 7 bases fit TRBD1. The trim removed 6 bases at V and 5 bases at J, leaving 12 bases unmatched. The germline V gene encodes CDR1 MNHEY and CDR2 SMNVEV (reference sequence). This CDR3 has 15 amino acids. The DNA for the CDR3 is TGTGCCAGCAGACCTTATTCCGGGACAGATTATGGCTACACCTTC. It yields the protein CASRPYSGTDYGYTF.

This clonotype has at least ten counts. V is TRBV28 and J is TRBJ1-4; 9 nucleotides agree with TRBD1. This CDR3 comprises 13 residues. Trimming took 10 bases from V and 6 from J; bases not matched to a gene: 6. Germline V gene data show CDR1 as MDHEN and CDR2 as SYDVKM. CDR3 amino acids: CAISTGGDEKLFF. CDR3 DNA sequence: TGTGCCATATCGACAGGGGGGGATGAAAAACTGTTTTTT.

This chain joins TRBV20-1 and TRBJ2-7; D not resolved. Germline V lookup: CDR1 DFQATT, CDR2 SNEGSKA (reference sequence). V was clipped by 4 bases and J by 10 bases, with 20 bases between them. The CDR3 loop spans 13 amino acids. CDR3 nucleotide sequence: TGCAGTGCTAACAGTGGACGGAGAATCGAACAGTACTTC. Protein: CSANSGRRIEQYF.

This clonotype is deemed medium-sized. The CDR3 reads CSVGEGLAVSYEQYF. CDR3 bases: TGCAGCGTTGGAGAGGGACTAGCGGTCTCCTACGAGCAGTACTTC. The chain links TRBV29-1 to TRBJ2-7, with 11 bases identical to TRBD2. The CDR3 length is 15 residues. J gave up 0 bases and V 4 bases, and 5 bases lay outside the gene matches. Per the germline V gene, CDR1 is SQVTM and CDR2 is ANQGSEA.

Only a few counts were recorded for this clonotype. V and J are TRBV25-1 and TRBJ2-2; D remains ambiguous. Germline CDR1 reads MGHDK; CDR2 reads SYGVNS. This CDR3 has 11 residues. The germline V and J ends were trimmed by 3 bases and 7 bases, with 3 bases remaining between them. The CDR3 loop reads CASSEIGELFF. The DNA of the CDR3 is TGTGCCAGCAGTGAGATCGGGGAGCTGTTTTTT.

This chain joins TRBV3-1 and TRBJ2-7; D is tentatively TRBD1 or TRBD2 (5 bases each). CDR1 and CDR2 (germline): LGHDT, YNNKEL (reference sequence). CDR3 length equals 17 residues. Deletions cut 0 bases from V and 2 bases from J, with 17 bases between. The CDR3 region is CASSQDSVWGTPYEQYF. DNA of the CDR3: TGTGCCAGCAGCCAAGATAGCGTGTGGGGGACCCCCTACGAGCAGTACTTC.

This clonotype was detected many times. The chain uses TRBV5-4 and TRBJ2-7, with D unclear. Germline CDR1 reads SGHNT; CDR2 reads YYREEE (reference sequence). Trimming pared 3 bases from V and 3 bases from J, leaving 16 bases between. This CDR3 is 15 amino acids long. CDR3 bases: TGTGCCAGCAGCTCCGGGCCTTCTTGGGGCTACGAGCAGTACTTC. It codes for CASSSGPSWGYEQYF.

This chain joins TRBV20-1 and TRBJ1-2; the D is unclear. Germline V lookup: CDR1 DFQATT, CDR2 SNEGSKA (reference sequence). CDR3 length: 11 amino acids. The V end was cut by 6 bases, the J end by 14 bases, with 19 bases between. In DNA, the CDR3 is TGCAGTGCCACCCCGACGGCAGCCTCAACCTTC. Residues: CSATPTAASTF.

This clonotype was detected ten times or more. The CDR3 DNA reads as TGTGCCACCAGTAGGAACCTCAATGAGCAGTTCTTC. Translation gives CATSRNLNEQFF. The J gene is TRBJ2-1, the V gene TRBV24-1; D remains unclear. The germline gives CDR1 KGHDR, CDR2 SFDVKD. The V and J ends lost 6 bases and 6 bases respectively, with 8 bases between them. The CDR3 has 12 residues.

This clonotype came up a few times. CDR3 nucleotide sequence: TGTGCCAGCAGTTACGGGGGGACTAGCGGGTCGGCCTACGAGCAGTACTTC. Protein sequence: CASSYGGTSGSAYEQYF. V is TRBV6-5 and J is TRBJ2-7, with 12 bases identical to TRBD2. V was pared by 2 bases and J by 2 bases, with 7 bases of the junction left unmatched. Germline V gene data show CDR1 as MNHEY and CDR2 as SVGAGI. There are 17 residues in the CDR3.

This clonotype was observed a handful of times. The chain carries TRBV27 and TRBJ2-1; weak D call: TRBD2 (5 bases). This CDR3 is built from 16 residues. The germline V gene has CDR1 MNHEY and CDR2 SMNVEV (reference sequence). V lost 2 bases and J 3 bases, leaving 14 bases between the germline ends. The CDR3 is CASSLRAGGNYNEQFF. CDR3 DNA: TGTGCCAGCAGTTTACGGGCGGGCGGAAACTACAATGAGCAGTTCTTC.

This clonotype was seen only a few times. This chain connects TRBV20-1 to TRBJ1-3; D possibly corresponds to TRBD1 (5 bases). CDR3 length equals 12 residues. Germline CDR1 DFQATT, CDR2 SNEGSKA (reference sequence). Here the CDR3 DNA reads TGCGGCAGGGCAGGAGACGGAAACACCATATATTTT. Translation gives CGRAGDGNTIYF.

This clonotype showed up many times. This rearrangement joins TRBV2 to TRBJ2-3; D unclear. CDR1 SNHLY and CDR2 FYNNEI come from the germline V gene. V lost 2 bases, J lost 14 bases, and 17 bases lay in between. CDR3 length: 13 residues. CDR3 in DNA: TGTGCCAGCAGTGAACCCTTCAAGAGATACGGGTATTTT. Amino acids: CASSEPFKRYGYF.

This clonotype was picked up a small number of times. The chain couples TRBV11-2 to TRBJ1-4, with D tentatively TRBD1 (6 bases). The length of the CDR3 is 16 residues. V shed 1 base and J shed 5 bases, with 14 bases lying between them. CDR1 and CDR2 (germline): SGHAT, FQNNGV. As DNA, the CDR3 is TGTGCCAGCAGCTTAGGGCTTCGGGGGCCCAATGAAAAACTGTTTTTT. This sequence encodes CASSLGLRGPNEKLFF.

This chain links TRBV7-2 with TRBJ2-5; D uncertain. From germline, CDR1 is SGHTA and CDR2 FQGNSA. V gave up 2 bases and J gave up 4 bases, with 8 bases separating them. The CDR3 runs 13 residues. The CDR3 DNA follows: TGTGCCAGCAGCTTACTAGGGATAGAGACCCAGTACTTC. Encoded protein: CASSLLGIETQYF.

A few counts support this clonotype. The chain is built from TRBV5-1 and TRBJ2-1, with D possibly TRBD2 on 6 matching bases. The V end lost 4 bases, the J end lost 6 bases, and 11 bases lay between the germline ends. Looked up from germline, CDR1 is SGHRS and CDR2 is YFSETQ. The CDR3 covers 13 residues. The CDR3 loop is CASSERRGNEQFF. DNA for the CDR3: TGCGCCAGCAGCGAAAGGCGGGGCAATGAGCAGTTCTTC.

This clonotype was found a few times. The chain is built from TRBV6-1 and TRBJ2-7; TRBD1 matches at 10 bases. Trimming cost V 8 bases and J 5 bases; bases outside gene matches: 12. The CDR3 is made up of 15 amino acids. Per germline, CDR1 MNHNS and CDR2 SASEGT. CDR3 residues: CASGSTGQGTDEQYF. The CDR3 region has the DNA TGTGCCAGCGGGAGTACGGGACAGGGGACCGACGAGCAGTACTTC.